This is a list of T cell receptor beta chains from one sample in a study of regulatory T cells in long-lasting Graves disease. TCRdb re-derived calls from the multiplex PCR reads in MiXCR, one entry per CDR3 protein. Among about 340,000 distinct CDR3 sequences listed, around 19% were seen once. The source was peripheral blood mononuclear cells (PBMCs), collected when the disease was refractory, from a patient treated with antithyroid drugs. The receptors come from a female donor with Graves disease. The CDR3 runs from the conserved cysteine through the conserved F or W. A D gene is named only where the DNA matches it firmly. Clone size is given for some rows only: seen once, a few or many times, or a class if the clone is expanded.

J gene,clone size,V gene,D gene,CDR3 protein,CDR3 DNA
TRBJ2-2,NA,TRBV3-1,TRBD2,CASSPIPPLAGLNTGELFF,TGTGCCAGCAGCCCGATCCCCCCACTAGCGGGGCTGAACACCGGGGAGCTGTTTTTT
TRBJ1-2,many,TRBV9,NA,CASSLLADSYGYTF,TGTGCCAGCAGCCTCCTGGCGGACAGCTATGGCTACACCTTC
TRBJ1-1,many,TRBV2,NA,CASSVIVSETEAFF,TGTGCCAGCAGTGTAATAGTTTCTGAGACTGAAGCTTTCTTT
TRBJ1-1,NA,TRBV5-5,TRBD1,CASSLGPGGTRTEAFF,TGTGCCAGCAGCTTGGGACCAGGGGGCACGAGGACTGAAGCTTTCTTT
TRBJ1-2,NA,TRBV5-8,NA,CASSLEELFYGYTF,TGTGCCAGCAGCTTGGAAGAGCTGTTCTATGGCTACACCTTC
TRBJ2-5,many,TRBV28,NA,CASSFQGRGTQYF,TGTGCCAGCAGTTTCCAGGGACGAGGGACCCAGTACTTC
TRBJ1-5,NA,TRBV19,NA,CASSIETGGAGRQPQHF,TGTGCCAGTAGTATCGAGACCGGGGGCGCAGGTCGTCAGCCCCAGCATTTT
TRBJ1-2,many,TRBV10-3,NA,CAIRSTDDGYGYTF,TGTGCCATCAGGTCAACAGATGATGGCTATGGCTACACCTTC
TRBJ1-2,few,TRBV2,NA,CASSDRNYGCTF,TGTGCCAGCAGTGACAGGAACTATGGCTGCACCTTC
TRBJ2-1,many,TRBV11-2,NA,CASSHSRGGWGDEQFF,TGTGCCAGCAGCCACAGCAGGGGAGGGTGGGGGGATGAGCAGTTCTTC
TRBJ2-4,many,TRBV2,TRBD2,CASSSWASGGNGAKNIQYF,TGTGCCAGCAGTTCTTGGGCAAGCGGGGGGAACGGAGCCAAAAACATTCAGTACTTC
TRBJ1-6,NA,TRBV25-1,NA,CASSELTVQANSPLHF,TGTGCCAGCAGTGAATTGACAGTTCAGGCAAATTCACCCCTCCACTTT
TRBJ2-3,NA,TRBV5-1,NA,CASSLGTLSTDTQYF,TGCGCCAGCAGCTTGGGGACACTATCCACAGATACGCAGTATTTT
TRBJ2-4,NA,TRBV4-1,NA,CASSQGYGQNFYIQYF,TGCGCCAGCAGCCAAGGGTACGGACAGAATTTTTACATTCAGTACTTC
TRBJ1-1,many,TRBV20-1,NA,CSASDRNTEAFF,TGCAGTGCTTCTGACAGGAACACTGAAGCTTTCTTT
TRBJ2-7,few,TRBV20-1,TRBD2,CSASRGGAEYEQYF,TGCAGTGCTAGCCGCGGGGGTGCGGAATACGAGCAGTACTTC
TRBJ1-3,few,TRBV18,NA,CASSPAGTPSGNTIYF,TGTGCCAGCTCACCGGCGGGGACTCCCTCTGGAAACACCATATATTTT
TRBJ1-5,few,TRBV6-1,NA,CASGSPGGQPQHF,TGTGCCAGCGGATCCCCGGGAGGTCAGCCCCAGCATTTT
TRBJ2-1,NA,TRBV20-1,NA,CSGGRPSGNEQFF,TGCAGTGGCGGACGGCCCTCGGGGAATGAGCAGTTCTTC
TRBJ1-6,many,TRBV12-3/TRBV12-4,TRBD1,CASTDRGGFGSPLHF,TGTGCCAGCACTGACAGGGGAGGATTTGGTTCACCCCTCCACTTT
TRBJ2-7,few,TRBV18,TRBD2,CASSPQDSGSSFEQYF,TGTGCCAGCTCACCACAAGACAGCGGGAGCTCCTTCGAGCAGTACTTC
TRBJ2-7,many,TRBV2,TRBD2,CASSLERENEQYF,TGTGCCAGCAGTCTAGAGCGGGAGAACGAGCAGTACTTC
TRBJ2-7,many,TRBV11-2,NA,CASSLGRLTYEQYF,TGTGCCAGCAGCTTAGGGCGTCTGACCTACGAGCAGTACTTC
TRBJ1-4,NA,TRBV25-1,TRBD1,CASSEYGRGRVKLFF,TGTGCCAGCAGTGAATACGGCAGGGGGCGAGTAAAACTGTTTTTT
TRBJ1-5,many,TRBV28,TRBD1,CASSAGQRHQPQHF,TGTGCCAGCAGCGCGGGACAGCGACATCAGCCCCAGCATTTT
TRBJ1-4,many,TRBV18,TRBD1,CASSRTGTATNEKLFF,TGTGCCAGCTCACGTACCGGGACAGCAACTAATGAAAAACTGTTTTTT
TRBJ1-5,NA,TRBV15,NA,CATSREEGGQPQHF,TGTGCCACCAGCAGAGAGGAGGGCGGTCAGCCCCAGCATTTT
TRBJ2-2,many,TRBV6-2/TRBV6-3,NA,CASSYSGRGQNTGELFF,TGTGCCAGCAGTTACTCCGGGAGGGGGCAAAATACCGGGGAGCTGTTTTTT
TRBJ2-2,few,TRBV6-1,NA,CASTHGSRLVANTGELFF,TGTGCCAGCACTCACGGTAGCCGCCTAGTCGCGAACACCGGGGAGCTGTTTTTT
TRBJ1-6,NA,TRBV20-1,TRBD1,CSARLIGTAYNSPPHF,TGCAGTGCTAGACTAATCGGGACAGCCTATAATTCACCCCCCCACTTT
TRBJ2-3,many,TRBV7-9,NA,CASSSQTDTQYF,TGTGCCAGCAGCTCACAAACAGATACGCAGTATTTT